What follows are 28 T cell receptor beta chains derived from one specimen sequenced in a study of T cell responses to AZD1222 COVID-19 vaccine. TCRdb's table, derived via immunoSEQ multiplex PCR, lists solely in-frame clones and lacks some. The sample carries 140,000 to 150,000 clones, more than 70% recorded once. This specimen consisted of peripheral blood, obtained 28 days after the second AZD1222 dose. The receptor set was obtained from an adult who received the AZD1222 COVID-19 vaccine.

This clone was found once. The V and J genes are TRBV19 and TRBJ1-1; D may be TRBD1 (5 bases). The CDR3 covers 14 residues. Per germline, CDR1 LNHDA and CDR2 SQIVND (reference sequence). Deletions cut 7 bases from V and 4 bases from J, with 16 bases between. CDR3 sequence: CASNVPGGITEAFF. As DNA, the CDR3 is TGTGCCAGTAACGTTCCGGGGGGGATCACTGAAGCTTTCTTT.

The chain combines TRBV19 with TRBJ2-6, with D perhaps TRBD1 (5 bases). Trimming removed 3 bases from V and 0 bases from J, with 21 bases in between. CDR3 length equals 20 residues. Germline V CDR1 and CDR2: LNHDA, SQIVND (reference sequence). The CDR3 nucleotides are TGTGCCAGTAGTATTTATTATTTAGCAGGGATTATCTCTGGGGCCAACGTCCTGACTTTC. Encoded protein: CASSIYYLAGIISGANVLTF.

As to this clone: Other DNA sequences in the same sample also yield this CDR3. The CDR3 nucleotides are TGTGCCAGCAGCCTACAGGGGAACACTGAAGCTTTCTTT. This encodes CASSLQGNTEAFF. The rearrangement uses TRBV14 and TRBJ1-1, with D perhaps matching TRBD1 (6 bases). This CDR3 contains 13 residues. CDR1 is SGHDN, CDR2 FVKESK, per germline. V lost 4 bases, J lost 1 base, and 7 bases lay in between.

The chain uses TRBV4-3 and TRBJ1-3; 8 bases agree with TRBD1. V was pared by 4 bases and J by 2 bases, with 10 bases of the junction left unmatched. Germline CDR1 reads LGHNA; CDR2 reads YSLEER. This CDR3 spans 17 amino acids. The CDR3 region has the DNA TGCGCCAGCAGCCGGGACGGACAGGGAAACACTGGAAACACCATATATTTT. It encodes CASSRDGQGNTGNTIYF.

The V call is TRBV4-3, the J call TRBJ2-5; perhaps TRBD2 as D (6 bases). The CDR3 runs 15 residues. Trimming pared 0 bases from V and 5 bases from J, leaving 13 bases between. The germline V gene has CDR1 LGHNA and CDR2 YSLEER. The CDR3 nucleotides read TGCGCCAGCAGCCAAGAGTGGAGGGCTGGGGAGACCCAGTACTTC. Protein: CASSQEWRAGETQYF.

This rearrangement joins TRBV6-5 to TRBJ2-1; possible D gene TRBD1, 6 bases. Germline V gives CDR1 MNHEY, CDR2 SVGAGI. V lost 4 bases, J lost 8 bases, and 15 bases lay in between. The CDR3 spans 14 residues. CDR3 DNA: TGTGCCAGCAGTTCGACAGGTTTAGTGGATGAGCAGTTCTTC. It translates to CASSSTGLVDEQFF.

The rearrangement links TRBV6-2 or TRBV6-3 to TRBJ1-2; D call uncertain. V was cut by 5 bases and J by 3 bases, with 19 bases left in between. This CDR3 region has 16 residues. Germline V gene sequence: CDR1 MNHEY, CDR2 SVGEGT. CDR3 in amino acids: CASSKWGATKDYGYTF. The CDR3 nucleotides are TGTGCCAGCAGTAAATGGGGAGCAACTAAGGACTATGGCTACACCTTC.

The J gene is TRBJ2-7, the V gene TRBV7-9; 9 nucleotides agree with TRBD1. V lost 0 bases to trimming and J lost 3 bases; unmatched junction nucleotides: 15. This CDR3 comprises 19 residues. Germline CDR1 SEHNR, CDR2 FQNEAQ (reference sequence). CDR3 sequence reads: CASSLAPGQGGRNLYEQYF. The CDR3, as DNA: TGTGCCAGCAGCTTAGCCCCGGGACAGGGAGGGAGGAATCTCTACGAGCAGTACTTC.

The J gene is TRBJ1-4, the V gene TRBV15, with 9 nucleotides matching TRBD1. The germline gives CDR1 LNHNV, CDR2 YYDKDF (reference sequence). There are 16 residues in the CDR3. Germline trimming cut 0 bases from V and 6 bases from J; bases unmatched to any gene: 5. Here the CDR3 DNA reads TGTGCCACCAGCAGAGACCGGACAGGGGCTTATGAAAAACTGTTTTTT. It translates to CATSRDRTGAYEKLFF.

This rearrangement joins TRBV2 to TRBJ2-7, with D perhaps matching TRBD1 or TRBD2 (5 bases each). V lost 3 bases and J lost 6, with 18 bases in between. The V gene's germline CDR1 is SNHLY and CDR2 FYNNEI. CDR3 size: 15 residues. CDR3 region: CASSDSGTPDGEQYF. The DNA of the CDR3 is TGTGCCAGCAGTGATTCCGGGACCCCCGATGGCGAGCAGTACTTC.

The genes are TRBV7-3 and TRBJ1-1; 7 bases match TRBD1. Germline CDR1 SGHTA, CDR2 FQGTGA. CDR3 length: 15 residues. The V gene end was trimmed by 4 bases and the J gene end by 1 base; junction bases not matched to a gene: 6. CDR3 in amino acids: CASSSGQAKNTEAFF. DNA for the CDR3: TGTGCCAGCAGCTCCGGACAGGCCAAGAACACTGAAGCTTTCTTT.

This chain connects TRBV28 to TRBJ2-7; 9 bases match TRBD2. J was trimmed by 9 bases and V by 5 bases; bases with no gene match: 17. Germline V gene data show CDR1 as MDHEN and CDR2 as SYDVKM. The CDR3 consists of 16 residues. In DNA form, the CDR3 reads TGTGCCAGCAGTCTACCTACTAGCGGGCTCAGGGGGGGGCAGTACTTC. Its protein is CASSLPTSGLRGGQYF.

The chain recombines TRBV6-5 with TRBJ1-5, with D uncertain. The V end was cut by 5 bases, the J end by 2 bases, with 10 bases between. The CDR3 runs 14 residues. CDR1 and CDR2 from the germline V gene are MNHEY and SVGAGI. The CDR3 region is CASSSTGGNQPQHF. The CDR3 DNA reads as TGTGCCAGCAGTAGTACCGGGGGCAATCAGCCCCAGCATTTT.

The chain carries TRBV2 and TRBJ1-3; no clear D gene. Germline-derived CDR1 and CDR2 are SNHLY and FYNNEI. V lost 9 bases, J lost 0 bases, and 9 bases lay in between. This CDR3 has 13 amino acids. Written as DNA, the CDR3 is TGTGCCAGGACTGGTTTCTCTGGAAACACCATATATTTT. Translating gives CARTGFSGNTIYF.

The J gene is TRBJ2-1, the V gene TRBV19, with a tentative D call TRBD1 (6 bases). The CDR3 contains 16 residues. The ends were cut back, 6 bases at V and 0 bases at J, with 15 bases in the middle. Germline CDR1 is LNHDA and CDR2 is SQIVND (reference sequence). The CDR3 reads CASRNRDPTSYNEQFF. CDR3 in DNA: TGTGCCAGTAGGAACAGGGACCCCACCTCCTACAATGAGCAGTTCTTC.

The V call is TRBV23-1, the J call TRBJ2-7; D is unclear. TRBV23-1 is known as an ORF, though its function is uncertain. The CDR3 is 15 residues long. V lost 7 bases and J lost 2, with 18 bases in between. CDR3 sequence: CASILLGFCTYEQYF. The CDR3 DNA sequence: TGCGCCAGCATTCTTCTGGGCTTCTGTACCTACGAGCAGTACTTC.

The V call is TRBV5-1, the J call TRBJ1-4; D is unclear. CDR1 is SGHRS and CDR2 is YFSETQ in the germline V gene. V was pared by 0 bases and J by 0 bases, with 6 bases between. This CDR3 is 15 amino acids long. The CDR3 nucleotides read TGCGCCAGCAGCTTGGACGTGGCAACTAATGAAAAACTGTTTTTT. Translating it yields CASSLDVATNEKLFF.

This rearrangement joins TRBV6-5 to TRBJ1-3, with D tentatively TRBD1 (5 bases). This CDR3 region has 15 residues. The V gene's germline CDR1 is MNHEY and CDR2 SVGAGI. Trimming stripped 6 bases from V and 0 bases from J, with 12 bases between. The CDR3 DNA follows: TGTGCCAGCAGGCAAAGGAGGGGCTCTGGAAACACCATATATTTT. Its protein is CASRQRRGSGNTIYF.

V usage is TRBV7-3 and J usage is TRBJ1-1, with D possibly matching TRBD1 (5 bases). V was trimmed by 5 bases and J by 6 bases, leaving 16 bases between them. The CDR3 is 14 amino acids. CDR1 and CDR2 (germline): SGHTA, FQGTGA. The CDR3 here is CASSPLPGRPEAFF. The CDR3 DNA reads TGTGCCAGCAGCCCTCTCCCAGGGAGGCCTGAAGCTTTCTTT.

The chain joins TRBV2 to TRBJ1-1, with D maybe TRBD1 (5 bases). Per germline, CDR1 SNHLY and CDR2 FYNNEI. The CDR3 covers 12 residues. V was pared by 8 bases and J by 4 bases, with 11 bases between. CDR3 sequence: CASWVGGTEAFF. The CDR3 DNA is TGTGCCAGCTGGGTCGGGGGCACTGAAGCTTTCTTT.

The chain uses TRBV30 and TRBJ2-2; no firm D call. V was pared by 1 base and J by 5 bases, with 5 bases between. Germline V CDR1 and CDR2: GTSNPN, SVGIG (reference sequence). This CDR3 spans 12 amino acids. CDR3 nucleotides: TGTGCCTGGAGTGATCTGACCGGGGAGCTGTTTTTT. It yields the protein CAWSDLTGELFF. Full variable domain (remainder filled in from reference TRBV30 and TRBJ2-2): SQTIHQWPATLVQPVGSPLSLECTVEGTSNPNLYWYRQAAGRGLQLLFYSVGIGQISSEVPQNLSASRPQDRQFILSSKKLLLSDSGFYLCAWSDLTGELFFGEGSRLTVL.

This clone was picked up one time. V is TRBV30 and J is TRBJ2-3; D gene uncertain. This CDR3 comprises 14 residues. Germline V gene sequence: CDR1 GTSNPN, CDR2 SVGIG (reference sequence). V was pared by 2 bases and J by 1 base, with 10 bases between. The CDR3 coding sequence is TGTGCCTGGAGTTCCCCTCGGGGCACAGATACGCAGTATTTT. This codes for CAWSSPRGTDTQYF.

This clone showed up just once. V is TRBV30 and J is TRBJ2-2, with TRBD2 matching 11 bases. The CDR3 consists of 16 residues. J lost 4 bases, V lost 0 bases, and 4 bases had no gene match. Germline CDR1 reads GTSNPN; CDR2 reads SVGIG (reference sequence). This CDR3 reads CAWSVLAGDATGELFF. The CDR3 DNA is TGTGCCTGGAGTGTACTAGCGGGAGATGCCACCGGGGAGCTGTTTTTT.

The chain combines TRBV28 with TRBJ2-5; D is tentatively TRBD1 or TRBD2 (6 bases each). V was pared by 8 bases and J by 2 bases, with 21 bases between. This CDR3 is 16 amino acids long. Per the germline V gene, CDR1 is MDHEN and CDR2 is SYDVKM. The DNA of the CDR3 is TGTGCCAGCTCGGGGGCTGGGGACGCTGATCAAGAGACCCAGTACTTC. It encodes CASSGAGDADQETQYF.

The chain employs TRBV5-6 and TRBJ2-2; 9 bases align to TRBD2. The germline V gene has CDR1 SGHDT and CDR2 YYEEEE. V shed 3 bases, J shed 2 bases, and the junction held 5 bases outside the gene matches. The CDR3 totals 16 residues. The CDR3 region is CASSWGGRGNTGELFF. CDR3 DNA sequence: TGTGCCAGCAGCTGGGGCGGGAGGGGAAACACCGGGGAGCTGTTTTTT. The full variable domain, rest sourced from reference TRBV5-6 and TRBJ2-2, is DAGVTQSPTHLIKTRGQQVTLRCSPKSGHDTVSWYQQALGQGPQFIFQYYEEEERQRGNFPDRFSGHQFPNYSSELNVNALLLGDSALYLCASSWGGRGNTGELFFGEGSRLTVL.

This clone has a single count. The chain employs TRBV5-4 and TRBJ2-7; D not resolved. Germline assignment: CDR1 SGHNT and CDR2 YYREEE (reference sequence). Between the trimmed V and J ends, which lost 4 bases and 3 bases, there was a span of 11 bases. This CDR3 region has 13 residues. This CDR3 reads CASSVDNYYEQYF. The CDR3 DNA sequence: TGTGCCAGCAGCGTAGACAACTACTACGAGCAGTACTTC.

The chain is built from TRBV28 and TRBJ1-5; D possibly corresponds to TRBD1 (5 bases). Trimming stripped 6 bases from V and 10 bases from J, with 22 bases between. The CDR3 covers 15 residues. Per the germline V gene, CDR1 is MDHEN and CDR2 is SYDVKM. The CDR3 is CASSHYLGTDLPQHF. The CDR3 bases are TGTGCCAGCAGCCATTACCTCGGGACGGATCTACCCCAGCATTTT.

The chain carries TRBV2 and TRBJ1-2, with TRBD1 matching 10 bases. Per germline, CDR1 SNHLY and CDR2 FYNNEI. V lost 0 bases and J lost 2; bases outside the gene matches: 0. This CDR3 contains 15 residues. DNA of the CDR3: TGTGCCAGCAGTGAAGCGGGACAGGGGAACTATGGCTACACCTTC. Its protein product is CASSEAGQGNYGYTF.